Listed below are T cell receptor beta chains from one sample, sequenced in a study of early T cells in non-severe SARS-CoV-2 infection. In TCRdb, the 5' RACE reads were re-called with MiXCR into one record per CDR3 protein. The sample has around 60,000 distinct CDR3 sequences; about 11% are singletons. The sequences come from whole blood, collected at baseline. These receptors all come from an adult who was a healthcare worker with PCR-confirmed SARS-CoV-2 infection or an uninfected control (not recorded which). Each CDR3 is given with its conserved first and last residue. D genes are given only for firm matches. The size entry is marked missing in some rows and otherwise reads once, few, many or a size class.

CDR3: CASSQEWGPLDGYTF
DNA: TGTGCCAGCAGCCAAGAGTGGGGACCTTTGGATGGCTACACCTTC
J: TRBJ1-2
size: NA
D: NA
V: TRBV3-1

CDR3: CASSEDRRNTEAFF
DNA: TGTGCCAGCTCAGAAGACAGGCGGAACACTGAAGCTTTCTTT
J: TRBJ1-1
size: NA
D: NA
V: TRBV18

CDR3: CASSYGWNAEAFF
DNA: TGTGCCAGCAGTTATGGGTGGAACGCTGAAGCTTTCTTT
J: TRBJ1-1
size: NA
D: NA
V: TRBV6-2/TRBV6-3

CDR3: CASSEAVTQYF
DNA: TGCGCCAGCAGTGAGGCGGTTACGCAGTATTTT
J: TRBJ2-3
size: NA
D: NA
V: TRBV10-2

CDR3: CASSPAESSYNSPLHF
DNA: TGTGCCAGCAGCCCTGCCGAGAGCTCCTATAATTCACCCCTCCACTTT
J: TRBJ1-6
size: few
D: NA
V: TRBV3-1

CDR3: CALPLEGYNEQFF
DNA: TGTGCCCTTCCTCTAGAGGGTTACAATGAGCAGTTCTTC
J: TRBJ2-1
size: few
D: NA
V: TRBV7-9

CDR3: CASSLDGLGELFF
DNA: TGTGCCAGCAGCTTAGATGGCCTCGGGGAGCTGTTTTTT
J: TRBJ2-2
size: NA
D: NA
V: TRBV7-6

CDR3: CSARATTGGHGYTF
DNA: TGCAGTGCTAGGGCTACTACAGGGGGCCATGGCTACACCTTC
J: TRBJ1-2
size: NA
D: TRBD1
V: TRBV20-1

CDR3: CSVGTFYTDTQYF
DNA: TGCAGCGTCGGGACTTTTTACACAGATACGCAGTATTTT
J: TRBJ2-3
size: few
D: NA
V: TRBV29-1

CDR3: CASRGQGAGNEQFF
DNA: TGTGCCAGCAGGGGACAGGGGGCAGGCAATGAGCAGTTCTTC
J: TRBJ2-1
size: NA
D: NA
V: TRBV21-1

CDR3: CASSYSARGSEAFF
DNA: TGTGCCAGCAGTTACTCGGCCAGGGGTTCTGAAGCTTTCTTT
J: TRBJ1-1
size: NA
D: NA
V: TRBV6-2/TRBV6-3

CDR3: CASSSSFGFTEAFF
DNA: TGTGCCAGCAGCTCCAGCTTCGGATTCACTGAAGCTTTCTTT
J: TRBJ1-1
size: NA
D: NA
V: TRBV7-9

CDR3: CASSFRTSGGEETQYF
DNA: TGCGCCAGCAGCTTCCGAACTAGCGGCGGGGAGGAGACCCAGTACTTC
J: TRBJ2-5
size: few
D: TRBD2
V: TRBV5-1

CDR3: CASSPWDVSEAFF
DNA: TGTGCCAGCAGTCCTTGGGACGTCTCTGAAGCTTTCTTT
J: TRBJ1-1
size: many
D: NA
V: TRBV12-3/TRBV12-4

CDR3: CSARKTGTDTQYF
DNA: TGCAGTGCTAGGAAGACAGGCACAGATACGCAGTATTTT
J: TRBJ2-3
size: NA
D: NA
V: TRBV20-1

CDR3: CASSSGQANQPQHF
DNA: TGTGCCAGCAGCTCGGGACAGGCCAATCAGCCCCAGCATTTT
J: TRBJ1-5
size: many
D: TRBD1
V: TRBV7-9

CDR3: CASSIQQGVRTEAFF
DNA: TGTGCCAGCAGCATACAACAGGGGGTGAGGACTGAAGCTTTCTTT
J: TRBJ1-1
size: NA
D: TRBD1
V: TRBV5-8

CDR3: CASSQSWAGNTIYF
DNA: TGTGCCAGCAGCCAAAGTTGGGCTGGAAACACCATATATTTT
J: TRBJ1-3
size: few
D: NA
V: TRBV3-1

CDR3: CASTSTRITMNTEAFF
DNA: TGTGCCAGCACATCAACGCGAATCACCATGAACACTGAAGCTTTCTTT
J: TRBJ1-1
size: NA
D: NA
V: TRBV7-8

CDR3: CASSPDRGMNTEAFF
DNA: TGTGCCAGCAGCCCGGACAGGGGAATGAACACTGAAGCTTTCTTT
J: TRBJ1-1
size: few
D: TRBD1
V: TRBV5-6

CDR3: CASSVAVADTQYF
DNA: TGTGCCAGCAGCGTAGCGGTGGCAGATACGCAGTATTTT
J: TRBJ2-3
size: few
D: NA
V: TRBV9

CDR3: CASSLVPSRRQASGNTIYF
DNA: TGTGCCAGCAGCTTAGTGCCGTCGCGGAGACAGGCTTCTGGAAACACCATATATTTT
J: TRBJ1-3
size: NA
D: NA
V: TRBV7-9

CDR3: CASSLGPPIGADTQYF
DNA: TGTGCCAGCAGTTTGGGACCCCCGATTGGCGCAGATACGCAGTATTTT
J: TRBJ2-3
size: many
D: NA
V: TRBV28

CDR3: CASSYGGVDTQYF
DNA: TGTGCCAGCAGTTACGGCGGGGTGGATACGCAGTATTTT
J: TRBJ2-3
size: few
D: NA
V: TRBV6-5

CDR3: CASSTLIAGQGEAFF
DNA: TGTGCCAGCAGTACCCTAATCGCGGGACAGGGGGAAGCTTTCTTT
J: TRBJ1-1
size: few
D: TRBD1
V: TRBV12-3/TRBV12-4

CDR3: CASSFGGFGTNEKLFF
DNA: TGTGCCAGCAGCTTTGGTGGATTTGGAACTAATGAAAAACTGTTTTTT
J: TRBJ1-4
size: few
D: NA
V: TRBV7-6

CDR3: CASSEEIGGRGKQFF
DNA: TGTGCCAGCAGTGAAGAGATCGGGGGCAGAGGGAAGCAGTTCTTC
J: TRBJ2-1
size: few
D: NA
V: TRBV2

CDR3: CASSNRQEQQYF
DNA: TGTGCCAGCTCCAACCGACAGGAACAGCAGTACTTC
J: TRBJ2-7
size: few
D: NA
V: TRBV7-2

CDR3: CAWTQGQGLDEQYF
DNA: TGTGCCTGGACTCAGGGACAGGGGTTGGACGAGCAGTACTTC
J: TRBJ2-7
size: few
D: TRBD1
V: TRBV30

CDR3: CATRAGPGHPLHF
DNA: TGTGCCACCCGGGCGGGCCCTGGCCACCCCCTCCACTTT
J: TRBJ1-6
size: many
D: NA
V: TRBV2

CDR3: CASSQRTSGGLSRPQETQYF
DNA: TGTGCCAGCAGCCAGCGGACTAGCGGGGGGCTTTCACGCCCACAAGAGACCCAGTACTTC
J: TRBJ2-5
size: few
D: TRBD2
V: TRBV4-2

CDR3: CASSPGPDTEAFF
DNA: TGTGCCAGCAGTCCGGGACCAGACACTGAAGCTTTCTTT
J: TRBJ1-1
size: NA
D: NA
V: TRBV12-3/TRBV12-4

CDR3: CASSPWQGINEQYF
DNA: TGTGCCAGCAGCCCCTGGCAGGGGATCAACGAGCAGTACTTC
J: TRBJ2-7
size: few
D: NA
V: TRBV7-8

CDR3: CASSRDGFSYEQYF
DNA: TGTGCCAGCAGCCGGGACGGATTCTCCTACGAGCAGTACTTC
J: TRBJ2-7
size: NA
D: NA
V: TRBV7-6

CDR3: CASSASRGPGTDTQYF
DNA: TGTGCCAGCAGTGCCTCCCGGGGGCCGGGCACAGATACGCAGTATTTT
J: TRBJ2-3
size: NA
D: NA
V: TRBV6-1

CDR3: CAAHGVYEQYF
DNA: TGTGCCGCCCATGGGGTGTACGAGCAGTACTTC
J: TRBJ2-7
size: NA
D: NA
V: TRBV2

CDR3: CASSSGVLTF
DNA: TGTGCCAGCAGCTCGGGGGTCCTGACTTTC
J: TRBJ2-6
size: many
D: NA
V: TRBV12-3/TRBV12-4

CDR3: CASSIRSGPSGDTQYF
DNA: TGTGCCAGCAGCATACGTAGCGGGCCCAGCGGGGATACGCAGTATTTT
J: TRBJ2-3
size: NA
D: TRBD2
V: TRBV7-2

CDR3: CASSQDKPGLGTEAFF
DNA: TGCGCCAGCAGCCAAGATAAGCCAGGGCTGGGCACTGAAGCTTTCTTT
J: TRBJ1-1
size: few
D: NA
V: TRBV4-3

CDR3: CAWRPNSVTEAFF
DNA: TGTGCCTGGAGACCAAACAGCGTTACCGAGGCTTTCTTT
J: TRBJ1-1
size: many
D: NA
V: TRBV30

CDR3: CASSWKQGGTGELFF
DNA: TGTGCCAGCAGCTGGAAACAGGGTGGCACCGGGGAGCTGTTTTTT
J: TRBJ2-2
size: many
D: NA
V: TRBV7-2

CDR3: CATSMPSYTDTQYF
DNA: TGTGCCACCTCTATGCCCTCCTACACAGATACGCAGTATTTT
J: TRBJ2-3
size: many
D: NA
V: TRBV7-6